Below, 25 T cell receptor beta chains from the same sample are listed, as sequenced in a study of T cell responses to AZD1222 COVID-19 vaccine. Sequenced by immunoSEQ multiplex PCR; TCRdb stores in-frame clones only, minus some. The sample carries 90,000 to 95,000 clones, around nine tenths recorded once. The source material was peripheral blood, sampled 28 days after the second AZD1222 dose. These receptors were taken from an adult who received the AZD1222 COVID-19 vaccine.

Note on this clone: An end of the junction differs from the germline gene, which may be a read error. V and J are TRBV9 and TRBJ1-2; D call uncertain. Germline V CDR1 and CDR2: SGDLS, YYNGEE. There are 9 residues in the CDR3. The DNA for the CDR3 is TGTGCCAGCAGCCTCGGTGGGGACTTC. Its protein product is CASSLGGDF.

The rearrangement uses TRBV6-2 or TRBV6-3 and TRBJ2-3, with D perhaps matching TRBD2 (7 bases). Germline V gene lookup returns CDR1 MNHEY and CDR2 SVGEGT. The CDR3 runs 16 residues. Trimming removed 2 bases at V and 5 bases at J, with 17 bases between. The CDR3 protein is CASSYGSGGVGDTQYF. The CDR3, as DNA: TGTGCCAGCAGTTACGGTTCGGGGGGCGTGGGAGATACGCAGTATTTT.

The chain recombines TRBV2 with TRBJ2-1; 9 positions agree with TRBD1. The trim removed 7 bases at V and 5 bases at J, leaving 6 bases unmatched. There are 14 residues in the CDR3. Per germline, CDR1 SNHLY and CDR2 FYNNEI. The CDR3 region is CASNPGTGHNEQFF. CDR3 nucleotide sequence: TGTGCCAGCAACCCCGGGACAGGGCACAATGAGCAGTTCTTC.

The chain uses TRBV3-1 (or the pseudogene TRBV3-2) and TRBJ2-5; D is ambiguous. Deletions cut 0 bases from V and 7 bases from J, with 21 bases between. The germline CDR1 and CDR2 sequences are LGHDT and YNNKEL (reference sequence). CDR3 size: 17 residues. The CDR3 sequence: CASSQDLGHPTLGTQYF. DNA for the CDR3: TGTGCCAGCAGCCAAGATCTTGGGCACCCCACCCTCGGGACCCAGTACTTC.

This chain links TRBV12-5 with TRBJ1-5, with 8 bases matching TRBD1. The V segment lost 10 bases and the J segment 5 bases; nucleotides outside the gene matches: 13. The germline V gene encodes CDR1 LGHNT and CDR2 FRNRAP. The CDR3 is made up of 15 amino acids. The CDR3 nucleotides read TGTGCTATCGACAGGGGCTCAGGGGCTCATCAGCCCCAGCATTTT. The encoded protein is CAIDRGSGAHQPQHF.

There are a few counts of this clone. The chain is built from TRBV5-1 and TRBJ1-2, with D possibly being TRBD1 (6 bases). V dropped 0 bases and J dropped 4 bases, with 10 bases sitting between them. This CDR3 is 14 amino acids long. Germline-derived CDR1 and CDR2 are SGHRS and YFSETQ. CDR3 coding DNA: TGCGCCAGCAGCTTGGACAGGGTGGGCTATGGCTACACCTTC. This translates into CASSLDRVGYGYTF.

The rearrangement joins TRBV9 to TRBJ1-5; 8 nucleotides agree with TRBD1. CDR1 SGDLS and CDR2 YYNGEE come from the germline V gene. The length of the CDR3 is 15 residues. With V trimmed by 7 bases and J by 4 bases, 10 bases remained unmatched. CDR3 region: CASSRTGRENQPQHF. In nucleotides, the CDR3 is TGTGCCAGCTCAAGGACAGGGCGAGAGAATCAGCCCCAGCATTTT.

The chain is built from TRBV2 and TRBJ2-4, with 11 bases lining up with TRBD1. Germline CDR1 and CDR2: SNHLY and FYNNEI. Losses at the gene ends were 0 bases for V and 6 bases for J; bases not matched to a gene: 10. The CDR3 has 18 amino acids. CDR3 sequence (DNA): TGTGCCAGCAGTGAAGCGCGCCCCGGGACAGGGGGGGGAAACATTCAGTACTTC. Encoded protein: CASSEARPGTGGGNIQYF.

The J gene is TRBJ2-3, the V gene TRBV5-4, with D unresolved. Germline V CDR1 and CDR2: SGHNT, YYREEE (reference sequence). The CDR3 is 13 amino acids. The ends were cut back, 1 base at V and 1 base at J, with 4 bases in the middle. The CDR3 nucleotides read TGTGCCAGCAGCTTGAGGGGCACAGATACGCAGTATTTT. It encodes CASSLRGTDTQYF.

The V call is TRBV5-6, the J call TRBJ2-7; the D gene is possibly TRBD1 (7 bases). The CDR3 runs 13 residues. In germline, CDR1 is SGHDT, CDR2 YYEEEE. Trimming left V 7 bases short and J 3 bases short, with 14 bases between. Here the CDR3 DNA reads TGTGCCAGCCGCGGGACAGTTGTCTACGAGCAGTACTTC. It codes for CASRGTVVYEQYF.

The chain couples TRBV3-1 (or the pseudogene TRBV3-2) to TRBJ2-1, with 10 bases identical to TRBD2. Germline CDR1 is LGHDT and CDR2 is YNNKEL (reference sequence). The CDR3 covers 15 residues. V lost 0 bases to trimming and J lost 9 bases; unmatched junction nucleotides: 5. For the CDR3, the DNA is TGTGCCAGCAGCCAAGAGCCTAGCGGGAGTACTGAGCAGTTCTTC. It is translated as CASSQEPSGSTEQFF.

The chain links TRBV4-1 to TRBJ2-7; D may be TRBD2 (6 bases). The germline CDR1 and CDR2 sequences are MGHRA and YSYEKL. Trimming left V 3 bases short and J 2 bases short, with 17 bases between. The CDR3 loop spans 16 amino acids. The CDR3 DNA is TGCGCCAGCAGCCAGGGGAGACTAGGGGTTACCTACGAGCAGTACTTC. Its protein product is CASSQGRLGVTYEQYF.

The chain combines TRBV4-1 with TRBJ2-7; 9 nucleotides match TRBD1. The CDR3 runs 13 residues. V gave up 5 bases and J gave up 3 bases; unmatched junction bases: 2. Germline V gene data show CDR1 as MGHRA and CDR2 as YSYEKL. CDR3 in DNA: TGCGCCAGCAGCTCGACAGGGGGCTACGAGCAGTACTTC. It is translated as CASSSTGGYEQYF.

The chain couples TRBV5-1 to TRBJ1-6; D may be TRBD1 (6 bases). Trimming took off 2 bases at V and 14 bases at J, with 17 bases between the two ends. The CDR3 length is 14 residues. Per germline, CDR1 SGHRS and CDR2 YFSETQ. The CDR3 DNA follows: TGCGCCAGCAGCTTCGGACAGACAGCGGGAGCCCTCCACTTT. Its protein is CASSFGQTAGALHF.

J is TRBJ2-3 and V is TRBV7-3; a weak D match, TRBD1 (5 bases). This CDR3 has 16 amino acids. Germline CDR1 reads SGHTA; CDR2 reads FQGTGA. The V end lost 5 bases, the J end lost 2 bases, and 17 bases lay between the germline ends. The chain's CDR3 is CASSLQGDPNTDTQYF. In nucleotides, the CDR3 is TGTGCCAGCAGCCTTCAAGGGGATCCAAACACAGATACGCAGTATTTT.

The J gene is TRBJ2-7, the V gene TRBV28, with D possibly being TRBD2 (6 bases). V was shortened by 4 bases and J by 5 bases, with 24 bases between the two germline ends. The CDR3 loop spans 17 amino acids. CDR1 and CDR2 from the germline V gene are MDHEN and SYDVKM. CDR3 DNA: TGTGCCAGCAGTTGGGGTCTGGGTGGAGGGGTTAATCACGAGCAGTACTTC. Its translation is CASSWGLGGGVNHEQYF.

CDR3 protein: CASSSTGFHQPQHF. In DNA, the CDR3 is TGTGCCAGCTCATCGACAGGTTTTCATCAGCCCCAGCATTTT. The rearrangement links TRBV18 to TRBJ1-5; possible D gene TRBD1, 6 bases. Per germline, CDR1 KGHSH and CDR2 LQKENI. Trimming cost V 5 bases and J 5 bases, with 13 bases left between them. The CDR3 covers 14 residues.

V is TRBV15 and J is TRBJ2-1, with 11 bases matching TRBD2. V lost 0 bases, J lost 10 bases, and 2 bases stayed unmatched. Germline values: CDR1 LNHNV, CDR2 YYDKDF (reference sequence). The CDR3 totals 14 residues. The CDR3 region is CATSRDRLAGEQFF. The CDR3 region has the DNA TGTGCCACCAGCAGAGATCGACTAGCGGGGGAGCAGTTCTTC.

The chain couples TRBV4-2 to TRBJ1-5; 7 nucleotides agree with TRBD1. V lost 0 bases and J lost 0; bases outside the gene matches: 5. Per the germline V gene, CDR1 is LGHNA and CDR2 is YNFKEQ. This CDR3 region has 17 residues. CDR3 protein: CASSQETGPNSNQPQHF. CDR3 nucleotide sequence: TGTGCCAGCAGCCAAGAGACAGGGCCCAATAGCAATCAGCCCCAGCATTTT.

The V gene is TRBV18, the J gene TRBJ1-5; TRBD1 matches 7 bases. Trimming removed 3 bases from V and 0 bases from J; junction bases left unmatched: 2. CDR3 length: 15 amino acids. Germline CDR1 and CDR2: KGHSH and LQKENI. The CDR3 protein is CASSPGQPSNQPQHF. In nucleotides, the CDR3 is TGTGCCAGCTCACCGGGACAGCCTAGCAATCAGCCCCAGCATTTT.

A remark on this clone: Other DNA sequences in this sample translate to the same CDR3. The rearrangement links TRBV6-5 to TRBJ1-6; D is ambiguous. V was clipped by 9 bases and J by 2 bases, with 11 bases between them. The CDR3 is made up of 14 amino acids. From germline, CDR1 is MNHEY and CDR2 SVGAGI. The CDR3 bases are TGTGCCAGTCGGCGGGAAACCTATAATTCACCCCTCCACTTT. As protein: CASRRETYNSPLHF.

This chain joins TRBV30 and TRBJ1-3; 8 bases fit TRBD1. The germline CDR1 and CDR2 sequences are GTSNPN and SVGIG (reference sequence). The CDR3 is made up of 18 amino acids. J lost 0 bases, V lost 4 bases, and 14 bases had no gene match. CDR3 residues: CAWTATGAAFSSGNTIYF. In DNA, the CDR3 is TGTGCCTGGACTGCGACAGGGGCAGCTTTTTCCTCTGGAAACACCATATATTTT.

This clone came up once. The chain uses TRBV5-1 and TRBJ2-1; 7 positions agree with TRBD2. Germline CDR1 reads SGHRS; CDR2 reads YFSETQ. The CDR3 is 15 residues long. J lost 6 bases, V lost 0 bases, and 6 bases had no gene match. CDR3 DNA sequence: TGCGCCAGCAGCTTGGTCCGGGAGGCAGGCAATGAGCAGTTCTTC. It translates to CASSLVREAGNEQFF.

The V and J genes are TRBV7-3 and TRBJ1-2, with 9 positions matching TRBD1. CDR3 size: 15 residues. After removal of 5 bases from V and 7 bases from J, the junction contained 11 bases not matched to a gene. Germline V gene lookup returns CDR1 SGHTA and CDR2 FQGTGA. CDR3 residues: CASSPGTGLLGGYTF. In DNA form, the CDR3 reads TGTGCCAGCAGCCCTGGGACAGGGTTACTAGGTGGCTACACCTTC.

The rearrangement joins TRBV5-5 to TRBJ2-7; 7 bases match TRBD1. Germline V gene data show CDR1 as SGHKS and CDR2 as YYEKEE (reference sequence). V shed 7 bases, J shed 5 bases, and the junction held 6 bases outside the gene matches. CDR3 length equals 12 residues. The CDR3 is CASWGQIHEQYF. CDR3 sequence (DNA): TGTGCCAGCTGGGGACAGATCCACGAGCAGTACTTC.